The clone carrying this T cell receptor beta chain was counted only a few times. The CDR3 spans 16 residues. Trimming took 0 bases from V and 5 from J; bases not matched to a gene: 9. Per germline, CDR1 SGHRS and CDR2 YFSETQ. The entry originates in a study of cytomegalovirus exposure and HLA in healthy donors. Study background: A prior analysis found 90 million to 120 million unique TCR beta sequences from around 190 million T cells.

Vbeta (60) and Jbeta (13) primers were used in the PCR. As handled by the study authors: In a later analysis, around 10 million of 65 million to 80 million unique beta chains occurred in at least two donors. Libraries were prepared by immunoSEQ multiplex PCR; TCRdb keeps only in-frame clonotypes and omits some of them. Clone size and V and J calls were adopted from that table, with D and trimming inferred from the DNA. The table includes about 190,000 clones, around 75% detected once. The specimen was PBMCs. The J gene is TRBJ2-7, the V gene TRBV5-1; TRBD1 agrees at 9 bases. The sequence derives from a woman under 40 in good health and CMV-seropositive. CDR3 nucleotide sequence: TGCGCCAGCAGCTTGGGGGGCGGGACAGGGATGAACGAGCAGTACTTC. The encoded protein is CASSLGGGTGMNEQYF.